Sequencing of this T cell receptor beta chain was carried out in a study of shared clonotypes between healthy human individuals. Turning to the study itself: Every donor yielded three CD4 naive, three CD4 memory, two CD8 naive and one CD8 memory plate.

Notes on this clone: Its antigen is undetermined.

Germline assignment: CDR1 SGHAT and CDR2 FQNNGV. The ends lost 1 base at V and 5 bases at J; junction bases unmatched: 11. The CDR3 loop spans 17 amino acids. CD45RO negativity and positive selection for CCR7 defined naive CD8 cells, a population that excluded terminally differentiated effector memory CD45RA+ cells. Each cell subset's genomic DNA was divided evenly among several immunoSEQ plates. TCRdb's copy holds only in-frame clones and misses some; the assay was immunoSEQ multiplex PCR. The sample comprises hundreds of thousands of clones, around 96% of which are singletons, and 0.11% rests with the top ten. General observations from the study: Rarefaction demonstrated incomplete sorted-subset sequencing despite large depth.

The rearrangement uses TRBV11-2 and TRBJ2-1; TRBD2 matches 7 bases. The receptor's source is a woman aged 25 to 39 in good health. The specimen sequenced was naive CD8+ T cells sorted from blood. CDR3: CASSLAPSGSFDNEQFF. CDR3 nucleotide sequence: TGTGCCAGCAGCTTAGCCCCTAGCGGTAGCTTCGACAATGAGCAGTTCTTC.